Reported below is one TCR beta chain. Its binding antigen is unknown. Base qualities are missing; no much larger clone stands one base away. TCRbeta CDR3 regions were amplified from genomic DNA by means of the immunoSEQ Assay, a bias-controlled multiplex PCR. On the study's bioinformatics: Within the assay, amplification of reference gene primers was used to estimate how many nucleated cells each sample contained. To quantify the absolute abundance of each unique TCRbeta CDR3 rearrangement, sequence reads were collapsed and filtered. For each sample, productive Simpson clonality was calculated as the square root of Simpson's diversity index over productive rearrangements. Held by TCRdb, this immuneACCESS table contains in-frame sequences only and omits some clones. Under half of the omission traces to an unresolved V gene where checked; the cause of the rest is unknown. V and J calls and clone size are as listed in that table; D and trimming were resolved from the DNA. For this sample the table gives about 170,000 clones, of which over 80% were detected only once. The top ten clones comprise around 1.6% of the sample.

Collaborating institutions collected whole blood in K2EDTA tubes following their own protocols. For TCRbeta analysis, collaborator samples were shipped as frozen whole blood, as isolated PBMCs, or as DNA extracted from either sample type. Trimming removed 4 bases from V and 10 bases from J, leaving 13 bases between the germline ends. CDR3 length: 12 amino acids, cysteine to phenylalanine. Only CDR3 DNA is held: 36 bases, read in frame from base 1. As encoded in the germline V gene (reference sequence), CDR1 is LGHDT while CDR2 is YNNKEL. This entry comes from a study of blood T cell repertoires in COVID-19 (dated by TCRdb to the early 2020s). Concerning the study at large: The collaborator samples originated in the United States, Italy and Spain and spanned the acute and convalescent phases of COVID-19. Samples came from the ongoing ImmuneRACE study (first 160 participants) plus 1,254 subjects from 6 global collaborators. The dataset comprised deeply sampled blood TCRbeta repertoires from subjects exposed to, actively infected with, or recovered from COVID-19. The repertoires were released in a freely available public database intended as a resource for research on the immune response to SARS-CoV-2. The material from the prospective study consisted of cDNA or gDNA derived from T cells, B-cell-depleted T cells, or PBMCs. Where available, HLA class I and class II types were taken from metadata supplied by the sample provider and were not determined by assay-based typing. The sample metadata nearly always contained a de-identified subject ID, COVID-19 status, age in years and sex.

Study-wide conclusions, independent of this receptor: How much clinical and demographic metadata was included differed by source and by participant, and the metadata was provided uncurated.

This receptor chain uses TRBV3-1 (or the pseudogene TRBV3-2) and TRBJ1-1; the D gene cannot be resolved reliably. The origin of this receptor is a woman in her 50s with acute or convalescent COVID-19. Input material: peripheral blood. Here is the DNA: TGTGCCAGCAGCCTCGGGAGGGTAGGAGCTTTCTTT. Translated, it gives CASSLGRVGAFF.